The 14 T cell receptor beta chains presented below share a single source sample, sequenced in a study of shared T cell receptors in the human thymus. Some clones are missing from TCRdb's copy, which holds only in-frame ones; the method was immunoSEQ multiplex PCR. The sample has about 400,000 clones; around 95% are singletons. Material: thymocytes. These receptors all come from a human donor.

The rearrangement joins TRBV2 to TRBJ2-5; D is uncertain. The germline V gene encodes CDR1 SNHLY and CDR2 FYNNEI. V was shortened by 2 bases and J by 2 bases, with 9 bases between the two germline ends. The CDR3 has 14 residues. CDR3: CASSELTRQETQYF. The CDR3 nucleotides read TGTGCCAGCAGTGAATTAACACGGCAAGAGACCCAGTACTTC.

The V gene is TRBV27, the J gene TRBJ2-7; 10 bases align to TRBD2. The germline gives CDR1 MNHEY, CDR2 SMNVEV (reference sequence). The CDR3 consists of 16 residues. With 9 bases clipped from V and 2 bases from J, the junction kept 13 bases outside the gene matches. The CDR3 protein is CASWGGTSGVTYEQYF. CDR3 DNA sequence: TGTGCCAGTTGGGGGGGAACTAGCGGGGTAACCTACGAGCAGTACTTC.

The chain recombines TRBV5-1 with TRBJ2-3; TRBD2 aligns across 10 bases. Germline lookup yields CDR1 SGHRS and CDR2 YFSETQ. The CDR3 spans 16 residues. J lost 3 bases, V lost 4 bases, and 8 bases had no gene match. The CDR3, as DNA: TGCGCCAGCAGCCCTCGGACTAGCGGTCTGACAGATACGCAGTATTTT. This codes for CASSPRTSGLTDTQYF.

A few counts support this clone. CDR3 amino acids: CASSSSLAPAFF. CDR3 coding DNA: TGTGCCAGCAGTTCATCGTTGGCTCCAGCTTTCTTT. The V call is TRBV6-6, the J call TRBJ1-1; no clear D. Germline CDR1 reads MNHNY; CDR2 reads SVGAGI (reference sequence). Deletions cut 4 bases from V and 10 bases from J, with 13 bases between. The CDR3 has 12 residues.

The chain couples TRBV19 to TRBJ2-1, with 10 bases aligning to TRBD2. J was trimmed by 5 bases and V by 6 bases; bases with no gene match: 10. The CDR3 totals 16 residues. Germline values: CDR1 LNHDA, CDR2 SQIVND (reference sequence). For the CDR3, the DNA is TGTGCCAGTAGCCTCCTAGCGGGAGAACTCAACAATGAGCAGTTCTTC. This translates into CASSLLAGELNNEQFF.

This chain links TRBV7-9 with TRBJ2-7; TRBD2 agrees at 7 bases. Per the germline V gene, CDR1 is SEHNR and CDR2 is FQNEAQ (reference sequence). This CDR3 spans 14 amino acids. The junction had 3 bases not matched to a gene; V was cut back by 0 bases and J by 4 bases. The CDR3 region has the DNA TGTGCCAGCAGCTTAGCTAGCGGGCAATACGAGCAGTACTTC. It yields the protein CASSLASGQYEQYF. Full variable domain (remainder filled in from reference TRBV7-9 and TRBJ2-7): DTGVSQNPRHKITKRGQNVTFRCDPISEHNRLYWYRQTLGQGPEFLTYFQNEAQLEKSRLLSDRFSAERPKGSFSTLEIQRTEQGDSAMYLCASSLASGQYEQYFGPGTRLTVT.

The V call is TRBV27, the J call TRBJ2-7, with D possibly matching TRBD2 (6 bases). The CDR3 has 17 amino acids. Germline V CDR1 and CDR2: MNHEY, SMNVEV (reference sequence). With 3 bases removed from V and 0 bases from J, the gap between germline ends came to 18 bases. The CDR3, as DNA: TGTGCCAGCAGTTTGCAGACAGCGGGCCCATCCTCCTACGAGCAGTACTTC. Protein: CASSLQTAGPSSYEQYF.

The chain uses TRBV4-3 and TRBJ2-3; D uncertain. This CDR3 is built from 13 residues. From germline, CDR1 is LGHNA and CDR2 YSLEER. The V gene lost 1 base and the J gene lost 3 bases, with 5 bases spanning the gap. CDR3 region: CASSQVITDTQYF. DNA of the CDR3: TGCGCCAGCAGCCAAGTTATAACAGATACGCAGTATTTT.

The CDR3 here is CASSLIRVGSRLCNSGNTIYF. Here the CDR3 DNA reads TGTGCCAGCAGTTTGATACGTGTCGGTAGCCGTCTCTGTAACTCTGGAAACACCATATATTTT. The rearrangement uses TRBV28 and TRBJ1-3, with D hard to call. V was cut by 3 bases and J by 0 bases, with 27 bases left in between. The germline gives CDR1 MDHEN, CDR2 SYDVKM. The CDR3 loop spans 21 amino acids.

This rearrangement joins TRBV28 to TRBJ1-1; TRBD1 matches 7 bases. The V gene end was trimmed by 3 bases and the J gene end by 0 bases; junction bases not matched to a gene: 10. This CDR3 has 17 residues. CDR1 MDHEN and CDR2 SYDVKM come from the germline V gene. CDR3 loop: CASSFIRTGLMNTEAFF. CDR3 DNA sequence: TGTGCCAGCAGTTTTATCCGGACAGGCCTAATGAACACTGAAGCTTTCTTT.

This chain links TRBV6-6 with TRBJ2-1, with TRBD1 matching 7 bases. The CDR3 covers 13 residues. Germline CDR1 MNHNY, CDR2 SVGAGI (reference sequence). V gave up 6 bases and J gave up 6 bases; unmatched junction bases: 5. CDR3 coding DNA: TGTGCCAGCAGCCCGACAGGGCGCAATGAGCAGTTCTTC. Amino acids: CASSPTGRNEQFF.

V is TRBV27 and J is TRBJ2-2, with 10 bases matching TRBD2. Germline V gene lookup returns CDR1 MNHEY and CDR2 SMNVEV (reference sequence). J gave up 4 bases and V 5 bases, and 4 bases lay outside the gene matches. The length of the CDR3 is 15 residues. CDR3 residues: CASSLAGVATGELFF. CDR3 DNA sequence: TGTGCCAGCAGTCTAGCGGGAGTTGCCACCGGGGAGCTGTTTTTT.

V is TRBV4-1 and J is TRBJ2-7, with 9 bases lining up with TRBD1. Germline V lookup: CDR1 MGHRA, CDR2 YSYEKL. This CDR3 is built from 16 residues. Unmatched junction bases numbered 13, after V lost 4 bases and J lost 6 bases. The CDR3 DNA is TGCGCCAGCAGCCGATGGACAGGGGAACTAGAGGGCGAGCAGTACTTC. This sequence encodes CASSRWTGELEGEQYF.

The rearrangement joins TRBV7-9 to TRBJ2-7, with unresolved D. From germline, CDR1 is SEHNR and CDR2 FQNEAQ (reference sequence). This CDR3 is built from 15 residues. V lost 2 bases and J 7 bases, leaving 18 bases between the germline ends. Written as DNA, the CDR3 is TGTGCCAGCAGCTTATACCGGGCAAGCTTCTGGGAGCAGTACTTC. This sequence encodes CASSLYRASFWEQYF.